Below are 11 T cell receptor beta chains sequenced from a single sample in a study of blood T cell repertoires in COVID-19. Generated by immunoSEQ multiplex PCR, the TCRdb table keeps only in-frame clones and is missing some. The table has 140,000 to 150,000 clones, around 82% seen once. Sequences were obtained from PBMCs or T cells enriched from blood (not recorded which). The receptor set was obtained from a woman aged 45 to 65 who had recovered from COVID-19.

With regard to this clone: The identical CDR3 is also encoded by other nucleotide sequences in the sample. The rearrangement uses TRBV12-3 or TRBV12-4 and TRBJ1-2; perhaps TRBD1 as D (5 bases). The CDR3 sequence is 13 residues long. Trimming removed 2 bases from V and 4 bases from J, with 8 bases in between. In nucleotides, the CDR3 is TGTGCCAGCAGTTTACCGGGGGGCTATGGCTACACCTTC. Translation gives CASSLPGGYGYTF.

Note on this clone: One end of the junction does not line up with germline, which may come from a read error. The chain combines TRBV10-3 with TRBJ1-5, with 9 bases that match TRBD1. CDR3 length: 13 residues. CDR1 and CDR2 from the germline V gene are ENHRY and SYGVKD. The CDR3 bases are TGTGCCATCAGTGAGTCGATAGGGACAGGGAGATATTTT. Translation gives CAISESIGTGRYF.

This chain's CDR3 is CASNRVSSGGAGDTQYF. DNA of the CDR3: TGTGCCAGCAACCGGGTATCTAGCGGGGGGGCAGGAGATACGCAGTATTTT. The chain recombines TRBV7-9 with TRBJ2-3; 12 bases line up with TRBD2. The CDR3 extends over 17 amino acids. Germline CDR1 and CDR2: SEHNR and FQNEAQ (reference sequence). Unmatched junction bases numbered 13, after V lost 7 bases and J lost 5 bases.

The gene calls are TRBV10-2 and TRBJ2-7, with D possibly TRBD1 on 6 matching bases. Germline V gene data show CDR1 as WSHSY and CDR2 as SAAADI. This CDR3 is built from 14 residues. The V and J ends lost 3 bases and 3 bases respectively, with 12 bases between them. DNA of the CDR3: TGCGCCAGCAGTGAAACTAGAGGGGGCTACGAGCAGTACTTC. This translates into CASSETRGGYEQYF.

The V gene is TRBV29-1, the J gene TRBJ1-2; a possible D gene is TRBD1 (5 bases). CDR1 SQVTM and CDR2 ANQGSEA come from the germline V gene. The CDR3 is 14 residues long. Trimming cost V 7 bases and J 1 base, with 16 bases left between them. The CDR3 protein is CSAGKEGINYGYTF. DNA of the CDR3: TGCAGCGCTGGAAAGGAGGGGATTAACTATGGCTACACCTTC. The full variable domain, rest sourced from reference TRBV29-1 and TRBJ1-2, is SAVISQKPSRDICQRGTSLTIQCQVDSQVTMMFWYRQQPGQSLTLIATANQGSEATYESGFVIDKFPISRPNLTFSTLTVSNMSPEDSSIYLCSAGKEGINYGYTFGSGTRLTVV.

The table lists this clone with a few counts. This sequence joins TRBV27 and TRBJ1-2; 7 positions match TRBD1. CDR1 is MNHEY, CDR2 SMNVEV, per germline (reference sequence). The CDR3 runs 18 residues. Trimming at V came to 1 base and at J to 4 bases, leaving 15 bases not matched to a gene. CDR3 in amino acids: CASSLFPTTRGLVYGYTF. CDR3 coding DNA: TGTGCCAGCAGTTTATTCCCTACTACAAGGGGGCTCGTCTATGGCTACACCTTC.

The V and J genes are TRBV4-1 and TRBJ1-1; D ambiguous. Germline CDR1 MGHRA, CDR2 YSYEKL. This CDR3 region has 14 residues. The germline V and J ends were trimmed by 2 bases and 1 base, with 8 bases remaining between them. CDR3 loop: CASSQITENTEAFF. CDR3 nucleotide sequence: TGCGCCAGCAGCCAAATAACAGAGAACACTGAAGCTTTCTTT.

Only one count was recorded for this clone. The chain has TRBV4-1 and TRBJ2-1; 9 positions match TRBD2. This CDR3 spans 17 amino acids. V trimming: 4 bases; J trimming: 2 bases; junction bases outside the gene matches: 9. Germline V gene lookup returns CDR1 MGHRA and CDR2 YSYEKL. The DNA for the CDR3 is TGCGCCAGCAGCCGGAAGGGAGCGGGGGGTGCCTACAATGAGCAGTTCTTC. Its translation: CASSRKGAGGAYNEQFF.

The chain joins TRBV27 to TRBJ1-5; perhaps TRBD1 as D (5 bases). The V gene's germline CDR1 is MNHEY and CDR2 SMNVEV (reference sequence). V was pared by 5 bases and J by 2 bases, with 13 bases between. This CDR3 contains 15 residues. CDR3 protein: CASSPLDRRNQPQHF. The CDR3 DNA sequence: TGTGCCAGCAGTCCCCTCGACAGACGCAATCAGCCCCAGCATTTT.

The V gene is TRBV10-3, the J gene TRBJ1-6, with TRBD1 as a possible D gene (6 bases). The CDR3 sequence is 16 residues long. V dropped 5 bases and J dropped 6 bases, with 17 bases sitting between them. Looked up from germline, CDR1 is ENHRY and CDR2 is SYGVKD. The CDR3 coding sequence is TGTGCCATCAGTACGAGCCAGGGGTCGGGTAATTCACCCCTCCACTTT. Its translation: CAISTSQGSGNSPLHF.

V usage is TRBV18 and J usage is TRBJ1-4; 7 bases map to TRBD1. The V gene end was trimmed by 3 bases and the J gene end by 4 bases; junction bases not matched to a gene: 8. The germline gives CDR1 KGHSH, CDR2 LQKENI. The CDR3 consists of 16 residues. The CDR3 DNA is TGTGCCAGCTCACCGGACGGACAGGCCCGTAATGAAAAACTGTTTTTT. This translates into CASSPDGQARNEKLFF.